The source of this T cell receptor beta chain is a study of blood T cell repertoires in COVID-19. Study at large: The United States, Italy and Spain supplied acute and convalescent COVID-19 samples. From T cells, B-cell-depleted T cells, or PBMCs came the material, which was cDNA or gDNA.

Per the original methods: Quantification of nucleated cells was approximated via reference gene primer amplification. Measured with immunoSEQ multiplex PCR; TCRdb has only the in-frame clones, and not every one. V, J and clone size derive from that table, while D and trimming were established from the DNA sequence. The data contain 75,000 to 95,000 clones, 90% of them seen just once; the ten biggest clones take up 2.5%. V was cut by 0 bases and J by 11 bases, with 11 bases left in between. This CDR3 is 13 amino acids long. The chain joins TRBV12-3 or TRBV12-4 to TRBJ1-5; D perhaps matches TRBD1 (6 bases). Sequencing was done on a sample of peripheral blood. The receptor was isolated from a human donor in a cohort sampled during active COVID-19. DNA of the CDR3: TGTGCCAGCAGTTTAGCGGGTCCAGGGGCCCAGCATTTT. This encodes CASSLAGPGAQHF.